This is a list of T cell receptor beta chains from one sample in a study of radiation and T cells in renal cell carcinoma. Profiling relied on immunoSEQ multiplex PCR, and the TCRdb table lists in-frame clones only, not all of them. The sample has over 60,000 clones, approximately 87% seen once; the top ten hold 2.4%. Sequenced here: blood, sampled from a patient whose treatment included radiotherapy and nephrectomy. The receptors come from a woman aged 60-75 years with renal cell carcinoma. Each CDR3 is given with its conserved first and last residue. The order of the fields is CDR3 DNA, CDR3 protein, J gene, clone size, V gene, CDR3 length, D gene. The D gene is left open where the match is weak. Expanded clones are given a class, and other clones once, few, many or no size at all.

TGTGCCAGCAGCTTGGAGTTGGGGGAGCAGTACTTC	CASSLELGEQYF	TRBJ2-7	NA	TRBV5-4	12	NA
TGTGCCAGCAGCTTGGAGACAGAAAATGAAGCTTTCTTT	CASSLETENEAFF	TRBJ1-1	NA	TRBV5-4	13	NA
TGTGCCAGCAGCTTGACCGGGACAGGAATTTACGAGCAGTACTTC	CASSLTGTGIYEQYF	TRBJ2-7	NA	TRBV5-5	15	TRBD1
TGTGCCAGCAGTGCTACTTTTTTCGCCCAAACTAACACCGGGGAGCTGTTTTTT	CASSATFFAQTNTGELFF	TRBJ2-2	NA	TRBV25-1	18	NA
TGTGCCAGCAGCTTGGAACCGCAAGAGACCCAGTACTTC	CASSLEPQETQYF	TRBJ2-5	NA	TRBV5-6	13	NA
TGTGCCAGCAGCTTAAGGTTAATTAACACCGGGGAGCTGTTTTTT	CASSLRLINTGELFF	TRBJ2-2	once	TRBV5-6	15	NA
TGTGCCAGCAGCGCCAGTAACTACGAGCAGTACTTC	CASSASNYEQYF	TRBJ2-7	once	TRBV9	12	NA
TGCGCCAGCAGCCAGGGTCAGGGTTACGGGAGGACCTTTAATGGCTACACCTTC	CASSQGQGYGRTFNGYTF	TRBJ1-2	NA	TRBV4-1	18	NA
TGTGCCAGCAGCTCTCAGGGCAGGGGAATCGGGGGCTACACCTTC	CASSSQGRGIGGYTF	TRBJ1-2	NA	TRBV7-9	15	NA
TGTGCCAGCAGCGTGTGGACAGGGGAGACTAATGAAAAACTGTTTTTT	CASSVWTGETNEKLFF	TRBJ1-4	NA	TRBV11-1	16	TRBD1
TGTGCCAGCAGACACGACGGCTATGGCTACACCTTC	CASRHDGYGYTF	TRBJ1-2	NA	TRBV6-1	12	NA
TGTGCCAGCAGCTCAGGGTACGGAAACACCATATATTTT	CASSSGYGNTIYF	TRBJ1-3	NA	TRBV11-2	13	NA
TGTGCCAGTAGTATCGGCTATTCTAGCACAGATACGCAGTATTTT	CASSIGYSSTDTQYF	TRBJ2-3	NA	TRBV19	15	NA
TGTGCCAGCAGCCAACTCGGGGCAGGGTTCACTGGCTACACCTTC	CASSQLGAGFTGYTF	TRBJ1-2	NA	TRBV4-2	15	NA
TGTGCCAGCACGTACCCGGCTTACGAGGCCCCCCAGTACTTC	CASTYPAYEAPQYF	TRBJ2-5	NA	TRBV5-6	14	NA
TGTGCCAGCAGTTACAGCGGGAGACCCTCAGATACGCAGTATTTT	CASSYSGRPSDTQYF	TRBJ2-3	NA	TRBV27	15	TRBD2
TGTGCCAGCAAATTAGGGGGTGCGAAGACCTACGAGCAGTACTTC	CASKLGGAKTYEQYF	TRBJ2-7	NA	TRBV2	15	NA
TGTGCCAGCAGTTACTCGTTGGGGGTGGAAGCTTTCTTT	CASSYSLGVEAFF	TRBJ1-1	NA	TRBV6-5	13	NA
TGCGCCAGCAGCTTGCATATAGGGGACTACTACGAGCAGTACTTC	CASSLHIGDYYEQYF	TRBJ2-7	NA	TRBV5-1	15	TRBD2
TGTGCCAGCTCACCCCGGAGCGAGCCTGAGCAGTTCTTC	CASSPRSEPEQFF	TRBJ2-1	NA	TRBV18	13	NA
TGTGCCAGCAGCTTAACAGGTAGCTCCTACGAGCAGTACTTC	CASSLTGSSYEQYF	TRBJ2-7	once	TRBV7-2	14	NA
TGCAGCGCGAGACAGGGTATAGGGGAGACCCAGTACTTC	CSARQGIGETQYF	TRBJ2-5	once	TRBV29-1	13	TRBD1
TGTGCCAGCAGTTGGGGGGGGAATTCACCCCTCCACTTT	CASSWGGNSPLHF	TRBJ1-6	NA	TRBV6-1	13	NA
TGTGCCAGCAGCGTAGGGGGAGAGCCGTACAATGAGCAGTTCTTC	CASSVGGEPYNEQFF	TRBJ2-1	few	TRBV9	15	NA
TGCGCCAGCAGCTCGACTAGTCCCACAGATACGCAGTATTTT	CASSSTSPTDTQYF	TRBJ2-3	NA	TRBV5-1	14	NA
TGTGCCTGGAGTCTCGGGAGGGGAGGAAAAGAGACCCAGTACTTC	CAWSLGRGGKETQYF	TRBJ2-5	NA	TRBV30	15	TRBD2
TGTGCCAGCAGCAAATTGAGCCAGTGGTTGGACACTGAAGCTTTCTTT	CASSKLSQWLDTEAFF	TRBJ1-1	NA	TRBV21-1	16	NA
TGTGCCATCGTGACCAGTAATGGAGAGCAGTACTTC	CAIVTSNGEQYF	TRBJ2-7	NA	TRBV10-3	12	NA
TGTGCCAGCAGTTTATGGGACAGGGGTCGCACTGAAGCTTTCTTT	CASSLWDRGRTEAFF	TRBJ1-1	few	TRBV28	15	TRBD1
TGTGCCAGCAGTGGGACTAGCGGGAGGGTTTTCTCCTACGAGCAGTACTTC	CASSGTSGRVFSYEQYF	TRBJ2-7	NA	TRBV28	17	TRBD2
TGTGCCAGCAGCAGGGACAGGGAGAACACTGAAGCTTTCTTT	CASSRDRENTEAFF	TRBJ1-1	NA	TRBV6-5	14	TRBD1
TGTGCCAGCTGCCGGGACTACTACAATGAGCAGTTCTTC	CASCRDYYNEQFF	TRBJ2-1	NA	TRBV7-2	13	TRBD2
TGCGCCAGCAGCCCGCAACCCTCTACCGCAACTAATGAAAAACTGTTTTTT	CASSPQPSTATNEKLFF	TRBJ1-4	few	TRBV5-1	17	NA